These T cell receptor beta chains were read from a single sample in a study of T cell responses to AZD1222 COVID-19 vaccine. The data were produced by immunoSEQ multiplex PCR, yet TCRdb's version contains in-frame clones alone and is incomplete. Of about 150,000 clones listed, around 85% are singletons. The material was peripheral blood, obtained on day 0 of MenACWY control vaccination. These receptors were obtained from an adult in good health. Both conserved end residues are part of each CDR3. D genes are given only for firm matches. Size is stated for part of the rows, as once, few or many counts, or as a class when the clone is expanded.

>.|TRBJ1-2|.|TRBV28
CASSLEAGSSYTF
TGTGCCAGCAGTTTAGAGGCAGGTTCGAGCTACACCTTC
>.|TRBJ2-2|TRBD2|TRBV6-1
CASSASGGANTGELFF
TGTGCCAGCAGTGCGAGCGGGGGGGCTAACACCGGGGAGCTGTTTTTT
>.|TRBJ1-3|.|TRBV4-2
CASSRGGTDSGNTIYF
TGTGCCAGCAGCCGCGGAGGGACGGACTCTGGAAACACCATATATTTT
>.|TRBJ1-1|.|TRBV28
CASRGTGIAEAFF
TGTGCCAGCAGGGGAACAGGGATCGCTGAAGCTTTCTTT
>once|TRBJ2-3|.|TRBV5-1
CASSLASLARGTDTQYF
TGCGCCAGCAGCTTGGCCAGTCTAGCGAGAGGCACAGATACGCAGTATTTT
>.|TRBJ1-1|.|TRBV20-1
CSARVTEAFF
TGCAGTGCTAGGGTGACTGAAGCTTTCTTT
>.|TRBJ1-5|TRBD1|TRBV27
CACSPGQGFAQPQHF
TGTGCTTGTTCCCCGGGACAGGGATTCGCTCAGCCCCAGCATTTT
>.|TRBJ2-4|TRBD2|TRBV7-8
CASSPQRDKNIQYF
TGTGCCAGCAGCCCTCAGCGGGACAAAAACATTCAGTACTTC
>.|TRBJ1-2|.|TRBV11-2
CASRLVGRSLYGYTF
TGTGCCAGCAGATTAGTGGGACGGAGCTTGTATGGCTACACCTTC
>.|TRBJ1-2|TRBD1|TRBV6-2/TRBV6-3
CASSPRAQGENYGYTF
TGTGCCAGCAGCCCCCGGGCACAGGGGGAAAACTATGGCTACACCTTC
>once|TRBJ2-7|TRBD2|TRBV7-2
CASRRQTSGQNPSYEQYF
TGTGCCAGCAGACGCCAGACTAGCGGGCAAAACCCGAGCTACGAGCAGTACTTC
>once|TRBJ2-7|.|TRBV25-1
CASSVGANSYEQYF
TGTGCCAGCAGTGTAGGGGCGAACTCCTACGAGCAGTACTTC
>.|TRBJ1-2|.|TRBV28
CASSSGAYGYTF
TGTGCCAGCAGTTCTGGCGCCTATGGCTACACCTTC
>.|TRBJ2-3|.|TRBV5-1
CASSLAGGSFTDTQYF
TGCGCCAGCAGCTTGGCTGGCGGATCCTTCACAGATACGCAGTATTTT
>.|TRBJ1-5|.|TRBV5-5
CASSLGVYSNQPQHF
TGTGCCAGCAGCTTGGGGGTTTATAGCAATCAGCCCCAGCATTTT
>.|TRBJ2-7|.|TRBV13
CASSFAKGWNEQYF
TGTGCCAGCAGCTTTGCGAAAGGATGGAACGAGCAGTACTTC
>.|TRBJ2-5|.|TRBV2
CASSEAGQGGETQYF
TGTGCCAGCAGTGAAGCCGGGCAGGGCGGGGAGACCCAGTACTTC
>.|TRBJ1-2|TRBD1|TRBV5-1
CASSLQGADYGYTF
TGCGCCAGCAGCTTACAGGGGGCCGACTATGGCTACACCTTC
>.|TRBJ1-6|.|TRBV19
CASTPRAAEISPLHF
TGTGCCAGTACCCCGAGGGCGGCAGAGATTTCACCCCTCCACTTT
>.|TRBJ1-2|.|TRBV5-6
CASSLDPGYTF
TGTGCCAGCAGCTTGGACCCTGGCTACACCTTC
>.|TRBJ1-3|TRBD1|TRBV10-3
CAISLGQGAGNTIYF
TGTGCCATCAGCCTAGGACAGGGGGCTGGAAACACCATATATTTT
>.|TRBJ1-1|TRBD1|TRBV5-1
CASSLGTGAITEAFF
TGCGCCAGCAGCCTCGGGACAGGGGCGATCACTGAAGCTTTCTTT
>.|TRBJ2-7|.|TRBV19
CASSPTGKTYEQYF
TGTGCCAGTAGTCCAACCGGGAAGACCTACGAGCAGTACTTC
>.|TRBJ1-5|.|TRBV7-2
CASSNIGGGGQPQHF
TGTGCCAGCAGCAACATCGGGGGAGGGGGTCAGCCCCAGCATTTT
>.|TRBJ1-2|.|TRBV3-1/TRBV3-2
CASSRGTQGGSGYTF
TGTGCCAGCAGCCGGGGAACACAGGGAGGGTCGGGCTACACCTTC
>.|TRBJ2-2|TRBD2|TRBV7-6
CASSLGGRASDFPYDTGELFF
TGTGCCAGCAGCTTAGGCGGGAGGGCATCCGACTTCCCCTACGACACCGGGGAGCTGTTTTTT
>.|TRBJ2-7|.|TRBV4-3
CASSQGLEGPYEQYF
TGCGCCAGCAGCCAAGGCCTCGAAGGTCCCTACGAGCAGTACTTC
>.|TRBJ2-1|.|TRBV27
CASSLQSSYNEQFF
TGTGCCAGCAGTTTACAGAGCTCCTACAATGAGCAGTTCTTC
>.|TRBJ2-7|.|TRBV11-2
CASSSITVAVTPSQYF
TGTGCCAGCAGCTCCATTACGGTAGCGGTTACCCCGTCGCAGTACTTC
>.|TRBJ2-7|.|TRBV7-9
CASSLGWGEQYF
TGTGCCAGCAGCTTAGGGTGGGGCGAGCAGTACTTC
>.|TRBJ2-5|.|TRBV11-3
CASGGLPQETQYF
TGTGCCAGCGGGGGACTTCCGCAAGAGACCCAGTACTTC
>.|TRBJ2-3|.|TRBV7-9
CASSLSLSGANTQYF
TGTGCCAGCAGCTTATCACTCTCGGGCGCAAATACGCAGTATTTT
>.|TRBJ1-1|.|TRBV18
CASSTWGENTEAFF
TGTGCCAGCTCAACGTGGGGAGAGAACACTGAAGCTTTCTTT
>.|TRBJ1-6|.|TRBV28
CASSPPGGHSPLHF
TGTGCCAGCAGTCCTCCAGGAGGGCATTCACCCCTCCACTTT
>.|TRBJ2-1|TRBD1|TRBV25-1
CARKEDRGRYNEQFF
TGTGCCCGCAAGGAGGACAGGGGAAGGTACAATGAGCAGTTCTTC
>.|TRBJ1-1|.|TRBV11-3
CASSDTVGAAEAFF
TGTGCCAGCAGCGATACAGTGGGGGCTGCAGAAGCTTTCTTT
>.|TRBJ1-1|.|TRBV6-5
CASRPGRVVTSEAFF
TGTGCCAGCAGACCGGGGAGGGTCGTAACCAGTGAAGCTTTCTTT
>.|TRBJ1-3|.|TRBV9
CASSVMGLSSGNTIYF
TGTGCCAGCAGCGTAATGGGCTTGAGCTCTGGAAACACCATATATTTT
>.|TRBJ2-3|TRBD2|TRBV7-3
CASSLSGSRSDTQYF
TGTGCCAGCAGCTTGAGCGGGAGCCGCTCAGATACGCAGTATTTT
>few|TRBJ1-3|.|TRBV21-1
CASSKGGADLAGNTIYF
TGTGCCAGCAGCAAGGGAGGGGCGGACCTCGCTGGAAACACCATATATTTT
>.|TRBJ1-3|.|TRBV10-3
CAIADNSGNTIYF
TGTGCCATCGCAGACAACTCTGGAAACACCATATATTTT
>.|TRBJ2-7|.|TRBV16
CASSQYGTLAEQYF
TGTGCCAGCAGCCAATACGGGACTCTGGCCGAGCAGTACTTC
>.|TRBJ1-2|.|TRBV28
CASRDLGLGGGYTF
TGTGCCAGCAGGGACCTGGGGTTGGGCGGTGGCTACACCTTC
>.|TRBJ2-7|TRBD2|TRBV7-6
CASSRARTSDSYEQYF
TGTGCCAGCAGCCGAGCCAGGACTAGCGACTCCTACGAGCAGTACTTC
>.|TRBJ1-3|.|TRBV15
CATTPGSGNTIYF
TGTGCCACCACCCCAGGCTCTGGAAACACCATATATTTT
>.|TRBJ1-1|.|TRBV21-1
CASSYQGASTEAFF
TGTGCCAGCTCCTATCAGGGGGCGAGCACTGAAGCTTTCTTT